The source of this T cell receptor beta chain is a study of CD8+ T cells in alopecia areata. The CDR3 totals 16 residues. The germline gives CDR1 SGHAT, CDR2 FQNNGV. Trimming removed 0 bases at V and 0 bases at J, with 11 bases between. This clone was counted only a few times. Its target is not known. Reverse transcribed after extraction, RNA yielded cDNA as the sequencing template. Sequencing used immunoSEQ multiplex PCR; TCRdb keeps in-frame clones, though not all of them. The data hold over 150,000 clones, with 56% observed a single time. Study-level findings and limits: Especially in alopecia totalis/universalis, lesional scalp showed greater clonality than normal scalp did.

The receptor's source is a human donor in good health. The gene calls are TRBV11-2 and TRBJ1-1; perhaps TRBD1 as D (6 bases). The sequencing input was CD8+ T cells sorted from blood. In DNA form, the CDR3 reads TGTGCCAGCAGCTTAGATCCTGGGGGCTTGAACACTGAAGCTTTCTTT. Protein sequence: CASSLDPGGLNTEAFF.